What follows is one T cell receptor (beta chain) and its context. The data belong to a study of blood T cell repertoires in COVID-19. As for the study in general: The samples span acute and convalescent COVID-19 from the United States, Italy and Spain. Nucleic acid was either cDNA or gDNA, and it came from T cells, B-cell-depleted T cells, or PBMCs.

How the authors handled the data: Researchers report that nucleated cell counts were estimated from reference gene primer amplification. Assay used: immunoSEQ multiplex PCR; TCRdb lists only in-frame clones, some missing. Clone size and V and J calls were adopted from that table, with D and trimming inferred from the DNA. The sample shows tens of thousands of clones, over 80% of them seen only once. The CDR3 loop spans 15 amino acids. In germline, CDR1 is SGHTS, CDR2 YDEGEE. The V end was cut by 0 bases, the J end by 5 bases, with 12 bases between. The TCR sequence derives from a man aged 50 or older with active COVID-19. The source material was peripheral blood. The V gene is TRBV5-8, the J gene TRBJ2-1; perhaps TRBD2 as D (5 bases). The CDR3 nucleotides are TGTGCCAGCAGCTTGGCCAGGACTTATAACAATGAGCAGTTCTTC. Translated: CASSLARTYNNEQFF.